The 22 T cell receptor beta chains presented below share a single source sample, sequenced in a study of metastatic and nonmetastatic thyroid tumors. Until they underwent thyroid surgery, no patient had received any treatment. TCRdb used MiXCR to call clones anew from the PCR reads. The repertoire holds 30,000 to 35,000 clones, with roughly 29% as singletons. The sample was blood. The source of these receptors is a female donor with papillary thyroid cancer or a benign thyroid nodule (not recorded which). Some clones in this sample may be carry-over from other donors' samples.

V usage is TRBV18 and J usage is TRBJ2-2; no clear D. CDR3 length: 11 residues. Germline CDR1 and CDR2: KGHSH and LQKENI. V was trimmed by 5 bases and J by 3 bases, leaving 1 base between them. In DNA, the CDR3 is TGTGCCAGCTCAGACACCGGGGAGCTGTTTTTT. Protein sequence: CASSDTGELFF.

The chain has TRBV28 and TRBJ2-1; 9 bases line up with TRBD2. Unmatched junction bases numbered 9, after V lost 6 bases and J lost 0 bases. CDR3 length: 17 amino acids. From germline, CDR1 is MDHEN and CDR2 SYDVKM. The CDR3 here is CASRISGGSSSYNEQFF. The CDR3 nucleotides are TGTGCCAGCAGAATCAGCGGGGGGTCTAGCTCCTACAATGAGCAGTTCTTC.

This clone was detected ten times or more. It may be a read error: a sequence one base away is much more abundant. The J gene is TRBJ1-1, the V gene TRBV7-2, with a weak D call TRBD1 (6 bases). The germline CDR1 and CDR2 sequences are SGHTA and FQGNSA. CDR3 length equals 16 residues. CDR3: CAGSFTLRGGNTEAFF. In DNA form, the CDR3 reads TGTGCCGGCAGCTTTACTCTAAGGGGGGGGAACACTGAAGCTTTCTTT.

This clone appeared many times. This chain connects TRBV13 to TRBJ2-5; TRBD2 agrees at 15 bases. Unmatched junction bases numbered 5, after V lost 4 bases and J lost 5 bases. Germline CDR1 is PRHDT and CDR2 is FYEKMQ (reference sequence). The CDR3 has 16 residues. In DNA form, the CDR3 reads TGTGCCAGCAGCTCCGGACTAGCGGGAGGGCAGGAGACCCAGTACTTC. Its protein is CASSSGLAGGQETQYF.

On this clone itself: The junction differs from germline at one of its ends, possibly a read error. This rearrangement joins TRBV7-2 to TRBJ2-7; D gene uncertain. CDR3 length: 11 amino acids. Germline CDR1 SGHTA, CDR2 FQGNSA. The CDR3 region is CASTTLCEHYF. CDR3 in DNA: TGTGCCAGCACCACCCTCTGCGAGCATTACTTC.

The J gene is TRBJ2-3, the V gene TRBV7-3; a weak D match, TRBD2 (6 bases). CDR3 length: 14 residues. Trimming stripped 4 bases from V and 2 bases from J, with 10 bases between. Germline CDR1 is SGHTA and CDR2 is FQGTGA. The CDR3: CASSSGGVTDTQYF. The CDR3, as DNA: TGTGCCAGCAGCTCCGGGGGAGTCACAGATACGCAGTATTTT.

This clone has at least ten counts. V is TRBV27 and J is TRBJ2-1, with D tentatively TRBD2 (6 bases). The CDR3 runs 14 residues. Germline V gene sequence: CDR1 MNHEY, CDR2 SMNVEV (reference sequence). V gave up 5 bases and J gave up 0 bases, with 8 bases separating them. CDR3 residues: CASSTSSSYNEQFF. For the CDR3, the DNA is TGTGCCAGCAGTACTAGCAGCTCCTACAATGAGCAGTTCTTC.

This clone was picked up a small number of times. The chain carries TRBV5-8 and TRBJ1-2, with a tentative D call TRBD1 (5 bases). V shed 4 bases and J shed 4 bases, with 11 bases lying between them. Germline CDR1 SGHTS, CDR2 YDEGEE. This CDR3 comprises 13 residues. The CDR3: CASSRDGRYGYTF. The CDR3 DNA follows: TGTGCCAGCAGCCGGGACGGACGCTATGGCTACACCTTC.

By share, this clone counts as medium-sized. DNA of the CDR3: TGTGCCAGCAGGGACGGCGGGGGACTCTATGGCTACACCTTC. Protein: CASRDGGGLYGYTF. V is TRBV2 and J is TRBJ1-2, with D perhaps matching TRBD1 (5 bases). Trimming left V 6 bases short and J 4 bases short, with 15 bases between. This CDR3 contains 14 residues. Germline V gene lookup returns CDR1 SNHLY and CDR2 FYNNEI.

Ten or more counts support this clone. This chain connects TRBV20-1 to TRBJ1-1; possible D gene TRBD1, 5 bases. Trimming shortened V by 2 bases and J by 3 bases, and 16 bases separated the two germline ends. The CDR3 covers 15 residues. CDR1 is DFQATT and CDR2 is SNEGSKA in the germline V gene (reference sequence). The CDR3, as DNA: TGCAGTGCTAGATCCTTCGGGATAGGGGACACTGAAGCTTTCTTT. Translation: CSARSFGIGDTEAFF.

The chain combines TRBV11-2 with TRBJ1-5, with D possibly being TRBD1 (6 bases). The CDR3 is made up of 16 amino acids. Trimming shortened V by 3 bases and J by 9 bases, and 21 bases separated the two germline ends. Germline assignment: CDR1 SGHAT and CDR2 FQNNGV. The CDR3 nucleotides read TGTGCCAGCAGCTTTGGCTCAGGGGCCAGCTATCCGCCCCAGCATTTT. Translation: CASSFGSGASYPPQHF.

This sequence joins TRBV9 and TRBJ2-2, with 7 bases matching TRBD2. From germline, CDR1 is SGDLS and CDR2 YYNGEE. The CDR3 is made up of 16 amino acids. J gave up 6 bases and V 0 bases, and 8 bases lay outside the gene matches. The CDR3 region is CASSVVGQGGSGELFF. CDR3 nucleotides: TGTGCCAGCAGCGTAGTGGGCCAGGGAGGGTCCGGGGAGCTGTTTTTT.

The gene calls are TRBV20-1 and TRBJ2-3, with TRBD2 matching over 8 bases. Per germline, CDR1 DFQATT and CDR2 SNEGSKA (reference sequence). V dropped 6 bases and J dropped 4; count of bases not matched to a gene: 12. This CDR3 is 15 amino acids long. The CDR3 region is CSAGQRVAGSDTQYF. The CDR3 nucleotides read TGCAGTGCAGGGCAAAGGGTAGCGGGATCAGATACGCAGTATTTT.

A remark on this clone: At one of its ends the junction is not consistent with the germline gene, which may arise from a read error. The gene calls are TRBV27 and TRBJ1-2; D is unresolved. The CDR3 totals 13 residues. CDR1 is MNHEY and CDR2 is SMNVEV in the germline V gene (reference sequence). The CDR3 coding sequence is TGTGCAAGCAGTTTATTGTCCAGCACTGGCTACACCTTC. Its translation: CASSLLSSTGYTF.

The sample holds many counts of this clone. The chain joins TRBV3-1 to TRBJ2-2; D is possibly TRBD1 (5 bases). With 2 bases removed from V and 4 bases from J, the gap between germline ends came to 14 bases. The germline V gene has CDR1 LGHDT and CDR2 YNNKEL (reference sequence). The CDR3 has 16 residues. The CDR3 reads CASSQYETDPTGELFF. The CDR3 nucleotides read TGTGCCAGCAGCCAATACGAGACAGATCCCACCGGGGAGCTGTTTTTT.

This clone was recorded at least ten times. The chain has TRBV2 and TRBJ1-4; 9 bases map to TRBD1. The CDR3 spans 14 residues. Germline V gene lookup returns CDR1 SNHLY and CDR2 FYNNEI. The V segment lost 6 bases and the J segment 8 bases; nucleotides outside the gene matches: 7. The CDR3 region has the DNA TGTGCCAGCAGCCTAACAGGGGGCGACGAAAAACTGTTTTTT. Translation gives CASSLTGGDEKLFF.

At least ten counts were recorded for this clone. The sample holds other DNA sequences that translate to the same CDR3. The chain couples TRBV20-1 to TRBJ1-1; no firm D call. Germline V gene lookup returns CDR1 DFQATT and CDR2 SNEGSKA (reference sequence). The length of the CDR3 is 12 residues. The germline V and J ends were trimmed by 2 bases and 5 bases, with 9 bases remaining between them. The CDR3 DNA is TGCAGTGCTAGATGGGGAGGGACTGAAGCTTTCTTT. Translation gives CSARWGGTEAFF.

The chain uses TRBV6-2 or TRBV6-3 and TRBJ2-7; perhaps TRBD1 as D (5 bases). From germline, CDR1 is MNHEY and CDR2 SVGEGT. The CDR3 contains 12 residues. The V end lost 2 bases, the J end lost 6 bases, and 8 bases lay between the germline ends. The CDR3 is CASSYRGSEQYF. CDR3 DNA sequence: TGTGCCAGCAGTTACAGGGGAAGCGAGCAGTACTTC.

This clone was found many times. The chain recombines TRBV20-1 with TRBJ2-3; TRBD2 is a possible D gene (5 bases). Trimming took off 5 bases at V and 5 bases at J, with 17 bases between the two ends. The CDR3 is 14 residues long. Germline-derived CDR1 and CDR2 are DFQATT and SNEGSKA (reference sequence). The CDR3 sequence is CSAPPSRVGDTQYF. The CDR3 nucleotides read TGCAGTGCTCCCCCCTCGAGGGTGGGAGATACGCAGTATTTT.

The gene calls are TRBV5-1 and TRBJ2-3, with D possibly being TRBD2 (5 bases). With 0 bases removed from V and 0 bases from J, the gap between germline ends came to 11 bases. Germline V lookup: CDR1 SGHRS, CDR2 YFSETQ. The CDR3 has 16 residues. For the CDR3, the DNA is TGCGCCAGCAGCTTGGTTCTAGCTGTGAGCACAGATACGCAGTATTTT. It specifies CASSLVLAVSTDTQYF.

In its sample, this clone was seen a few times. A junction boundary mismatches the germline segment, possibly from a read error. This rearrangement joins TRBV27 to TRBJ2-1; TRBD2 matches 13 bases. CDR1 is MNHEY, CDR2 SMNVEV, per germline (reference sequence). The CDR3 totals 18 residues. The CDR3 DNA follows: TGTGCCAGCACTTTACTAGCGGGGGGGCCACCGTTCTACAATGAGCAGTCCTTC. It codes for CASTLLAGGPPFYNEQSF.

By share, this clone counts as medium-sized. The chain couples TRBV6-1 to TRBJ2-7; D possibly corresponds to TRBD1 (6 bases). In germline, CDR1 is MNHNS, CDR2 SASEGT. V was clipped by 5 bases and J by 5 bases, with 13 bases between them. The CDR3 spans 13 residues. The CDR3 is CASSPGHGNEQYF. The DNA for the CDR3 is TGTGCCAGCAGTCCGGGACATGGCAACGAGCAGTACTTC.